Below, 23 T cell receptor beta chains from the same sample are listed, as sequenced in a study of blood T cells in healthy people across ages. The use of a sample-barcoded 5' primer and a J-beta primer mix characterized a second PCR of about 7 to 12 cycles. TCRdb passed the 5' RACE reads through MiXCR, listing each CDR3 protein once. Found here are 800,000 to 1,300,000 distinct CDR3 sequences, under 30% of them singletons; the top ten hold 0.65% to 0.75%. In addition, the sample was reused for a study of T cells of mothers and their children.

Sample: blood. These receptors came from a girl aged 2 to 10 in good health.

The chain links TRBV12-3 or TRBV12-4 to TRBJ1-1; D may be TRBD1 (6 bases). The CDR3 is made up of 13 amino acids. Trimming left V 3 bases short and J 4 bases short, with 9 bases between. Here the CDR3 DNA reads TGTGCCAGCAGTTTTACGGGGGCCACTGAAGCTTTCTTT. Its protein is CASSFTGATEAFF.

This clonotype has just a few counts. The chain is built from TRBV25-1 and TRBJ1-5; 9 bases agree with TRBD1. The junction had 14 bases not matched to a gene; V was cut back by 5 bases and J by 6 bases. This CDR3 spans 17 amino acids. Germline CDR1 MGHDK, CDR2 SYGVNS. CDR3 residues: CASSPSGGQGGGQPQHF. The DNA for the CDR3 is TGTGCCAGCAGTCCATCAGGGGGACAGGGAGGGGGTCAGCCCCAGCATTTT.

This clonotype was observed a few times. The V and J genes are TRBV6-1 and TRBJ1-5; D unclear. Trimming removed 3 bases from V and 7 bases from J, with 7 bases in between. The CDR3 is 12 amino acids. CDR1 is MNHNS and CDR2 is SASEGT in the germline V gene. CDR3 bases: TGTGCCAGCAGTGATCAGGCGCAGCCCCAGCATTTT. This encodes CASSDQAQPQHF.

V is TRBV7-9 and J is TRBJ2-7, with 7 bases that match TRBD1. This CDR3 is built from 14 residues. Germline loops: CDR1 SEHNR, CDR2 FQNEAQ (reference sequence). The V segment lost 3 bases and the J segment 2 bases; nucleotides outside the gene matches: 4. The DNA of the CDR3 is TGTGCCAGCAGCTTGTCGACAGGGACCTACGAGCAGTACTTC. Translating it yields CASSLSTGTYEQYF.

The V call is TRBV5-6, the J call TRBJ2-3, with D uncertain. Germline loops: CDR1 SGHDT, CDR2 YYEEEE. This CDR3 contains 14 residues. The V gene lost 4 bases and the J gene lost 6 bases, with 15 bases spanning the gap. This CDR3 is CASSLTPFADTQYF. In nucleotides, the CDR3 is TGTGCCAGCAGCCTGACTCCCTTTGCGGATACGCAGTATTTT. The whole variable domain, filled in from reference TRBV5-6 and TRBJ2-3, reads DAGVTQSPTHLIKTRGQQVTLRCSPKSGHDTVSWYQQALGQGPQFIFQYYEEEERQRGNFPDRFSGHQFPNYSSELNVNALLLGDSALYLCASSLTPFADTQYFGPGTRLTVL.

There are a few counts of this clonotype. The chain carries TRBV5-1 and TRBJ2-5; the D gene is possibly TRBD2 (7 bases). The DNA end favors TRBJ2-1, so the J call may be wrong. This CDR3 has 16 amino acids. CDR1 and CDR2 from the germline V gene are SGHRS and YFSETQ. CDR3 DNA: TGCGCCAGCAGCTTGGCGACGGGGGGCAGTAGTGGTGAGCAGTTCTTC. Its protein is CASSLATGGSSGEQFF.

The chain carries TRBV14 and TRBJ2-5, with 7 bases lining up with TRBD2. The germline gives CDR1 SGHDN, CDR2 FVKESK. This CDR3 is built from 14 residues. Trimming removed 4 bases from V and 5 bases from J; junction bases left unmatched: 7. The CDR3 here is CASSRRLAPETQYF. Here the CDR3 DNA reads TGTGCCAGCAGCCGTCGACTAGCTCCTGAGACCCAGTACTTC.

V usage is TRBV11-2 and J usage is TRBJ2-3; TRBD2 is a possible D gene (6 bases). This CDR3 region has 13 residues. V shed 7 bases and J shed 4 bases, with 12 bases lying between them. CDR1 SGHAT and CDR2 FQNNGV come from the germline V gene. The CDR3 is CASTEGMADTQYF. In DNA, the CDR3 is TGTGCCAGCACGGAGGGGATGGCAGATACGCAGTATTTT.

This sequence joins TRBV5-4 and TRBJ2-1, with 7 bases lining up with TRBD1. CDR1 and CDR2 from the germline V gene are SGHNT and YYREEE (reference sequence). The CDR3 totals 15 residues. The junction had 6 bases not matched to a gene; V was cut back by 4 bases and J by 2 bases. CDR3 in amino acids: CASSRGTDTYNEQFF. Written as DNA, the CDR3 is TGTGCCAGCAGCAGGGGGACAGACACCTACAATGAGCAGTTCTTC.

The rearrangement uses TRBV20-1 and TRBJ1-5; no clear D gene. Trimming stripped 0 bases from V and 0 bases from J, with 3 bases between. Germline V gene lookup returns CDR1 DFQATT and CDR2 SNEGSKA (reference sequence). The CDR3 has 13 residues. CDR3 sequence (DNA): TGCAGTGCTAGAGATTATAGCAATCAGCCCCAGCATTTT. It specifies CSARDYSNQPQHF.

This clonotype was detected a few times. The CDR3 region is CASSQDREGNQPQHF. As DNA, the CDR3 is TGCGCCAGCAGCCAAGACAGGGAGGGGAATCAGCCCCAGCATTTT. This chain connects TRBV4-3 to TRBJ1-5, with a tentative D call TRBD1 (5 bases). The V gene's germline CDR1 is LGHNA and CDR2 YSLEER. This CDR3 comprises 15 residues. With 0 bases removed from V and 4 bases from J, the gap between germline ends came to 10 bases.

This clonotype was seen a few times. The J gene is TRBJ1-2, the V gene TRBV29-1, with no clear D. The germline V gene has CDR1 SQVTM and CDR2 ANQGSEA. The V gene lost 5 bases and the J gene lost 8 bases, with 15 bases spanning the gap. CDR3 size: 12 residues. CDR3 in DNA: TGCAGCGTTCGTGGGGTAGGAGGAGGCTACACCTTC. Amino acid sequence: CSVRGVGGGYTF.

In its sample, this clonotype was seen a few times. The chain employs TRBV9 and TRBJ2-5, with D perhaps matching TRBD2 (6 bases). Per the germline V gene, CDR1 is SGDLS and CDR2 is YYNGEE. Trimming took 0 bases from V and 2 from J, leaving 17 bases between them. The CDR3 loop spans 17 amino acids. The CDR3 protein is CASSVAKAPGDQETQYF. In DNA form, the CDR3 reads TGTGCCAGCAGCGTAGCTAAGGCCCCGGGGGATCAAGAGACCCAGTACTTC.

In DNA, the CDR3 is TGTGCCAGCAGCTTTTCCGCGGGAGGGGCGCCCGAGCAGTACTTC. Translating gives CASSFSAGGAPEQYF. This chain connects TRBV11-2 to TRBJ2-5; the match to TRBD2 covers 9 bases. The J call may not be correct, given that the DNA end is closer to TRBJ2-7. This CDR3 region has 15 residues. The germline V gene has CDR1 SGHAT and CDR2 FQNNGV.

This clonotype turned up a few times. V and J are TRBV12-3 or TRBV12-4 and TRBJ2-7; tentative D call: TRBD1 (5 bases). V was trimmed by 1 base and J by 2 bases, leaving 12 bases between them. The CDR3 consists of 15 residues. CDR3 amino acids: CASSLEGVGAYEQYF. The CDR3 DNA sequence: TGTGCCAGCAGTTTAGAAGGAGTAGGGGCCTACGAGCAGTACTTC.

This clonotype turned up a few times. The V call is TRBV7-9, the J call TRBJ2-3; D is unclear. CDR1 and CDR2 from the germline V gene are SEHNR and FQNEAQ (reference sequence). V was shortened by 5 bases and J by 4 bases, with 7 bases between the two germline ends. This CDR3 is 12 amino acids long. CDR3 residues: CASSPKADTQYF. CDR3 DNA: TGTGCCAGCAGCCCTAAAGCAGATACGCAGTATTTT.

This clonotype was seen a handful of times. This chain joins TRBV3-1 and TRBJ2-7; the D gene is possibly TRBD2 (6 bases). The CDR3 contains 16 residues. Germline V gene data show CDR1 as LGHDT and CDR2 as YNNKEL (reference sequence). The germline V and J ends were trimmed by 5 bases and 1 base, with 18 bases remaining between them. CDR3 sequence: CASSSTEGSGSYEQYF. DNA of the CDR3: TGTGCCAGCAGCTCCACGGAGGGGAGCGGGTCCTACGAGCAGTACTTC.

This clonotype showed up just a few times. The chain carries TRBV20-1 and TRBJ1-4, with 7 bases matching TRBD1. V gave up 4 bases and J gave up 8 bases; unmatched junction bases: 10. Germline V gives CDR1 DFQATT, CDR2 SNEGSKA (reference sequence). CDR3 size: 14 residues. The CDR3 DNA follows: TGCAGTGCTACCAAAGGGGGCGTCGGGGAAAAACTGTTTTTT. This translates into CSATKGGVGEKLFF.

This clonotype was observed once. The rearrangement links TRBV7-3 to TRBJ2-3, with a tentative D call TRBD1 (5 bases). Germline-derived CDR1 and CDR2 are SGHTA and FQGTGA. V was cut by 5 bases and J by 12 bases, with 15 bases left in between. This CDR3 is 12 amino acids long. The CDR3 DNA sequence: TGTGCCAGCAGCAAGCAGGGATCCCTCCAGTATTTT. Its translation is CASSKQGSLQYF.

A few counts support this clonotype. The chain joins TRBV13 to TRBJ2-5, with TRBD2 matching 10 bases. The DNA end favors TRBJ2-1, so the J call may be wrong. CDR3 size: 16 residues. Germline V gene lookup returns CDR1 PRHDT and CDR2 FYEKMQ (reference sequence). The CDR3 nucleotides are TGTGCCAGCAAGAGAATGAGCGGGGGGGTTGGTAATGAGCAGTTCTTC. This sequence encodes CASKRMSGGVGNEQFF.

A few counts support this clonotype. DNA of the CDR3: TGTGCCAGCAGCCGTTCCGGGACAGGGGACACTGAAGCTTTCTTT. It translates to CASSRSGTGDTEAFF. The J gene is TRBJ1-1, the V gene TRBV4-2; the match to TRBD1 covers 10 bases. The CDR3 has 15 amino acids. CDR1 and CDR2 (germline): LGHNA, YNFKEQ. The J segment lost 3 bases and the V segment lost 4 bases, leaving 5 bases of the junction unmatched.

This clonotype was counted only a few times. The genes are TRBV2 and TRBJ2-3; D gene uncertain. Looked up from germline, CDR1 is SNHLY and CDR2 is FYNNEI. This CDR3 has 12 residues. V lost 8 bases to trimming and J lost 0 bases, with 6 bases between them. CDR3 in DNA: TGTGCCAGCGAGTCTAGCACAGATACGCAGTATTTT. Encoded protein: CASESSTDTQYF.

The rearrangement uses TRBV6-5 and TRBJ1-1, with 10 bases identical to TRBD1. Germline loops: CDR1 MNHEY, CDR2 SVGAGI. The CDR3 runs 15 residues. J lost 7 bases, V lost 5 bases, and 10 bases had no gene match. The CDR3 region is CASSLLGTGVGEAFF. The DNA for the CDR3 is TGTGCCAGCAGTCTCCTCGGGACAGGGGTGGGTGAAGCTTTCTTT.